This TCR beta chain derives from a study of beta chain features in type 1 diabetes (dated by TCRdb to the late 2010s). For the wider study: Mean age, gender distribution, total cell number and subset yield did not differ between patients and healthy donors. A total of about 110 million sorted cells were examined across all samples, and the number of cells per subset was strongly correlated with RNA yield. In the study, recently diagnosed type 1 diabetes patients and matched healthy donors were compared on the TCRB repertoires of their sorted circulating CD4+ T cell subsets. Regulatory and stem cell-like memory subsets were isolated from only 8 patients and roughly eight healthy donors, whereas naive and central memory subsets came from all 28 donors.

In regard to this clone: Its antigen is not yet known. No base quality values were provided; no much bigger clone lies one nucleotide off.

The paper's findings and limits, for the study overall: Sequencing cDNA rather than genomic DNA could over-represent highly expressing activated cells, although activation and CD3 levels did not differ between groups. Only small numbers of individuals were included in the HLA sub-analyses, which left unresolved whether HLA type had any influence on TCRB rearrangement. Shorter templates might be favored by PCR, yet because patient and control samples were amplified and corrected together, any such skew would affect both groups equally. In all four CD4+ subsets, TCRB CDR3 length was moderately but significantly shorter in type 1 diabetes patients. Fewer insertions and more nucleotide deletions at VDJ recombination sites were observed in patients with type 1 diabetes, implying thymic rearrangement abnormalities. Naive, central memory and regulatory TCRB repertoires appeared to be more alike among patients than among healthy donors.

All of the isolated RNA was reverse transcribed with the High Capacity cDNA Reverse Transcription Kit, so expressed TCRB transcripts were sequenced. Deep immunoSEQ sequencing was applied to naive, central memory and regulatory T cell samples, giving an average of roughly 3.5 million total reads per sample. Sorted cells were lysed in RLT buffer and RNA was extracted with DNase-treated RNeasy Micro or Mini kits, depending on cell number. Each cell subset was processed separately to prevent cross-contamination, with patient and healthy donor samples processed together. The immunoSEQ multiplex PCR was used to amplify TCRB sequences from cDNA, generating 87-bp fragments that spanned the CDR3 region. Amplicons were sequenced on the Illumina HiSeq platform. In the authors' own workflow: PCR bias was computationally corrected using synthetic template baselines, reads within Hamming distance 2 were collapsed, and singletons that could not be merged were discarded. Reads were aligned against IMGT to assign V, D and J genes, CDR3 length and insertions or deletions at six rearrangement sites. Clonotype counts were normalized to sorted cell number within each subset before computing true diversity and Gini coefficients with the tcR R package. The overlap coefficient, calculated on TCRB nucleotide sequences, was used to measure repertoire sharing. Out-of-frame TCRB sequences from naive cells were analyzed as a proxy for the pre-selection repertoire. The immuneACCESS repertoire file appears here via TCRdb, limited to in-frame rearrangements. These files lack a portion of the clones; in checked studies, under half of the deficit traces to unresolved V genes, and the cause of the others is not known. That table furnishes V, J and clone size, whereas the DNA furnished D and trimming. The sample table lists around 250,000 clones, 20% of them with a count of one. The ten most abundant clones make up less than 0.03% of the sample.

The CDR3 sequence holds 16 residues, the cysteine and phenylalanine included. CDR3 DNA only is kept here, 48 bases in frame from base 1. CDR1 and CDR2 are drawn from the germline V gene (reference sequence): SEHNR, FQNEAQ. Deletion took 5 bases off V and 2 bases off J, with a span of 17 bases between the germline ends. A single peripheral blood draw of about 116 mL on average was collected from each donor into heparinised tubes. Naive, central memory, regulatory and stem cell-like memory CD4+ T cells were sorted on a BD FACSAria II using a panel including CD45RO, CCR7, CD25, CD127, CD95 and CD27. A purity above 95% was achieved for all sorted populations. PBMCs were separated immediately by Lymphoprep density gradient centrifugation and were stained directly, without being cultured. So that batch effects would be minimized, each experiment stained and sorted samples in pairs, pairing one healthy donor with one patient.

The sample comprised naive CD4+ T cells from blood. Read against the paper, the sample's cell subset or site label means: true naive CD4+ T cells. The sequence joins TRBV7-9 to TRBJ2-3; confidence is insufficient to name the D gene. This receptor was obtained from a woman aged 40-49 years with type 1 diabetes. The nucleotide sequence is TGTGCCAGCAGCCCCCTGGGCAGTCCTGACACAGATACGCAGTATTTT. Its translation reads: CASSPLGSPDTDTQYF.